Each of the 14 T cell receptor beta chains below was sequenced from the same sample in a study of control samples from healthy donors and cancer patients. Produced via immunoSEQ multiplex PCR; TCRdb's table is partial and in-frame only. The sample yields approximately 82,000 clones, 90% to 95% seen once. The sample was PBMCs. Receptors originate from a woman aged 40 to 50 with lung cancer.

This clone was counted a single time. The chain combines TRBV11-3 with TRBJ2-7; D is unclear. The V gene's germline CDR1 is SGHNT and CDR2 YENEEA. V was shortened by 5 bases and J by 1 base, with 15 bases between the two germline ends. The CDR3 spans 15 residues. In DNA, the CDR3 is TGTGCCAGCAGCCCCCGGGTAGGGCCTTCCTACGAGCAGTACTTC. This encodes CASSPRVGPSYEQYF.

The chain uses TRBV28 and TRBJ2-7; D might be TRBD1 or TRBD2, each matching 5 bases. The CDR3 has 13 amino acids. The V end was cut by 6 bases, the J end by 5 bases, with 14 bases between. Per germline, CDR1 MDHEN and CDR2 SYDVKM. The CDR3 reads CASSPRGGHEQYF. CDR3 coding DNA: TGTGCCAGCAGCCCAAGGGGCGGGCACGAGCAGTACTTC.

This clone was seen only once. The chain employs TRBV7-9 and TRBJ2-7, with D uncertain. V lost 3 bases and J lost 7, with 16 bases in between. The CDR3 loop spans 14 amino acids. CDR1 is SEHNR and CDR2 is FQNEAQ in the germline V gene (reference sequence). CDR3 residues: CASSFTAFYEEQYF. In DNA form, the CDR3 reads TGTGCCAGCAGCTTCACAGCTTTTTACGAGGAGCAGTACTTC.

The J gene is TRBJ1-5, the V gene TRBV6-5, with D possibly matching TRBD1 (5 bases). V was clipped by 7 bases and J by 2 bases, with 15 bases between them. The CDR3 is 15 residues long. Germline V gives CDR1 MNHEY, CDR2 SVGAGI. CDR3 nucleotides: TGTGCCAGCATCCCGATACAGGTCCGCAATCAGCCCCAGCATTTT. Its translation: CASIPIQVRNQPQHF.

The chain has TRBV10-2 and TRBJ2-7; D unclear. Per germline, CDR1 WSHSY and CDR2 SAAADI. V was pared by 7 bases and J by 3 bases, with 13 bases between. The CDR3 spans 13 residues. As DNA, the CDR3 is TGCGCCAGCAAACCCGATTGGAGCTACGAGCAGTACTTC. Its protein is CASKPDWSYEQYF.

The V and J genes are TRBV3-1 (or the pseudogene TRBV3-2) and TRBJ1-5; possible D gene TRBD1, 6 bases. Germline-derived CDR1 and CDR2 are LGHDT and YNNKEL (reference sequence). This CDR3 spans 13 amino acids. Trimming took 8 bases from V and 5 from J, leaving 13 bases between them. CDR3 protein: CASGRGGDQPQHF. Written as DNA, the CDR3 is TGTGCCAGCGGGAGGGGGGGAGATCAGCCCCAGCATTTT.

The V call is TRBV6-1, the J call TRBJ1-2; weak D call: TRBD1 (6 bases). The V end lost 2 bases, the J end lost 7 bases, and 20 bases lay between the germline ends. Germline V gene lookup returns CDR1 MNHNS and CDR2 SASEGT. This CDR3 is built from 16 residues. This chain's CDR3 is CASSENFGQPVTGYTF. The CDR3 coding sequence is TGTGCCAGCAGTGAAAATTTCGGACAGCCGGTCACTGGCTACACCTTC.

The chain links TRBV5-1 to TRBJ2-1, with 9 nucleotides matching TRBD1. Germline CDR1 and CDR2: SGHRS and YFSETQ. V lost 3 bases and J lost 7; bases outside the gene matches: 8. The CDR3 covers 15 residues. The CDR3 region has the DNA TGCGCCAGCAGCTCAGAGACAGGGGGTCGGAATGAGCAGTTCTTC. It codes for CASSSETGGRNEQFF.

The chain joins TRBV28 to TRBJ2-7; 10 bases line up with TRBD1. Per the germline V gene, CDR1 is MDHEN and CDR2 is SYDVKM. V lost 3 bases to trimming and J lost 5 bases; unmatched junction nucleotides: 7. The CDR3 runs to 15 residues. The CDR3 DNA sequence: TGTGCCAGCAGTTTCCTCCGACAGGGGGCCGACGAGCAGTACTTC. This encodes CASSFLRQGADEQYF.

This sequence joins TRBV5-6 and TRBJ2-1; D might be TRBD1 or TRBD2, each matching 5 bases. The CDR3 consists of 14 residues. Trimming pared 5 bases from V and 7 bases from J, leaving 16 bases between. Looked up from germline, CDR1 is SGHDT and CDR2 is YYEEEE. Written as DNA, the CDR3 is TGTGCCAGCAGTCGGGACGGCCTAGGGAATGAGCAGTTCTTC. Translation gives CASSRDGLGNEQFF.

The J gene is TRBJ2-3, the V gene TRBV5-1; no definite D call. V gave up 7 bases and J gave up 3 bases, with 15 bases separating them. The V gene's germline CDR1 is SGHRS and CDR2 YFSETQ. The CDR3 sequence is 14 residues long. CDR3 nucleotide sequence: TGCGCCAGCGGAACCCACGCTGGGACAGATACGCAGTATTTT. It encodes CASGTHAGTDTQYF. Looking up the rest from reference TRBV5-1 and TRBJ2-3 gives the full variable domain: KAGVTQTPRYLIKTRGQQVTLSCSPISGHRSVSWYQQTPGQGLQFLFEYFSETQRNKGNFPGRFSGRQFSNSRSEMNVSTLELGDSALYLCASGTHAGTDTQYFGPGTRLTVL.

The chain uses TRBV27 and TRBJ1-2; no clear D gene. Trimming took 5 bases from V and 8 from J, leaving 15 bases between them. The CDR3 runs 13 residues. Germline CDR1 MNHEY, CDR2 SMNVEV (reference sequence). CDR3 region: CASSKGHVYGYTF. The CDR3 DNA reads TGTGCCAGCAGTAAAGGGCACGTCTACGGCTACACCTTC.

The V and J genes are TRBV14 and TRBJ2-4; D is tentatively TRBD1 or TRBD2 (5 bases each). This CDR3 spans 19 amino acids. Trimming shortened V by 4 bases and J by 0 bases, and 22 bases separated the two germline ends. CDR1 and CDR2 from the germline V gene are SGHDN and FVKESK. The CDR3 region is CASSPARDPGRVAKNIQYF. For the CDR3, the DNA is TGTGCCAGCAGCCCAGCCCGGGACCCCGGGCGGGTAGCCAAAAACATTCAGTACTTC.

This clone is a singleton in its sample. The chain employs TRBV30 and TRBJ1-6, with a tentative D call TRBD1 (5 bases). This CDR3 has 13 amino acids. Germline loops: CDR1 GTSNPN, CDR2 SVGIG (reference sequence). Trimming removed 1 base at V and 7 bases at J, with 8 bases between. In DNA, the CDR3 is TGTGCCTGGAGTGCAGGGATGAATTCACCCCTCCACTTT. Protein sequence: CAWSAGMNSPLHF.